Below are 6 T cell receptor beta chains sequenced from a single sample in a study of cytomegalovirus exposure and HLA in healthy donors. The PCR was carried out with 60 Vbeta primers and 13 Jbeta primers. Some clones are missing from TCRdb's copy, which holds only in-frame ones; the method was immunoSEQ multiplex PCR. The data contain approximately 72,000 clones, 82% of them singletons. Sequencing used PBMCs. These receptors originate from a man younger than 30 in good health and CMV-seronegative.

The CDR3 DNA is TGTGCCAGCAGCGTAGGGGGGGAGAGTGGCTACACCTTC. This translates into CASSVGGESGYTF. The V and J genes are TRBV9 and TRBJ1-2, with D maybe TRBD1 (5 bases). Between the trimmed V and J ends, which lost 0 bases and 7 bases, there was a span of 10 bases. The CDR3 totals 13 residues. Germline CDR1 SGDLS, CDR2 YYNGEE.

V gene TRBV7-9 combines with J gene TRBJ2-7; D may be TRBD2 (5 bases). Per the germline V gene, CDR1 is SEHNR and CDR2 is FQNEAQ (reference sequence). The CDR3 has 16 residues. The germline V and J ends were trimmed by 5 bases and 7 bases, with 24 bases remaining between them. CDR3 loop: CASSTPPGMQTGEQYF. CDR3 in DNA: TGTGCCAGCAGCACACCTCCCGGCATGCAAACGGGGGAGCAGTACTTC.

The genes are TRBV7-2 and TRBJ1-6, with D maybe TRBD1 (5 bases). V was pared by 1 base and J by 2 bases, with 6 bases between. Germline CDR1 is SGHTA and CDR2 is FQGNSA. The CDR3 has 15 amino acids. CDR3 DNA: TGTGCCAGCAGCTTAGGCAGGGCCTATAATTCACCCCTCCACTTT. It yields the protein CASSLGRAYNSPLHF.

This chain uses TRBV28 with TRBJ1-1, with a possible D match to TRBD1 (6 bases). The CDR3 has 13 amino acids. Germline CDR1 MDHEN, CDR2 SYDVKM. With 6 bases removed from V and 4 bases from J, the gap between germline ends came to 12 bases. The CDR3 sequence: CASRGNRVTEAFF. DNA of the CDR3: TGTGCCAGCAGGGGGAACAGGGTCACTGAAGCTTTCTTT.

V is TRBV5-4 and J is TRBJ2-3, with 12 bases matching TRBD2. The CDR3 totals 19 residues. J was trimmed by 4 bases and V by 2 bases; bases with no gene match: 14. Per the germline V gene, CDR1 is SGHNT and CDR2 is YYREEE (reference sequence). This CDR3 is CASSFGPSGRALGPDTQYF. The CDR3, as DNA: TGTGCCAGCAGCTTTGGGCCTAGCGGGAGGGCCTTGGGGCCAGATACGCAGTATTTT.

This sequence joins TRBV19 and TRBJ1-1; D is possibly TRBD1 (6 bases). This CDR3 contains 16 residues. Germline values: CDR1 LNHDA, CDR2 SQIVND (reference sequence). V was shortened by 3 bases and J by 1 base, with 15 bases between the two germline ends. The CDR3, as DNA: TGTGCCAGTAGTATTGTCCTTACAGGGAGGAACACTGAAGCTTTCTTT. Encoded protein: CASSIVLTGRNTEAFF.